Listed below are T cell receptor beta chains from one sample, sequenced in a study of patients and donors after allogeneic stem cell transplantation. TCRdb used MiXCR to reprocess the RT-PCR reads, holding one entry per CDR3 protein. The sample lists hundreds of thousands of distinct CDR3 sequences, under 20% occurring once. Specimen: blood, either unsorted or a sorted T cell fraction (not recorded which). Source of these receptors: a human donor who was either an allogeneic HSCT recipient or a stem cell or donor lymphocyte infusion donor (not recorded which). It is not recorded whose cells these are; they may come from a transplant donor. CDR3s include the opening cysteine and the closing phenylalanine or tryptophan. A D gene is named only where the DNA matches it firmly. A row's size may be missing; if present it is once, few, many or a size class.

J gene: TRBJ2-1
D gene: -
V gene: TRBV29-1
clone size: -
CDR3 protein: CSVASSYNEQFF
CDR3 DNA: TGCAGCGTCGCGAGCTCCTACAATGAGCAGTTCTTC

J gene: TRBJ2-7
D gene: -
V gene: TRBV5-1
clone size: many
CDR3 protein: CASSLPSTGKQYF
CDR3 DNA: TGCGCCAGCAGCTTGCCCTCTACAGGGAAGCAGTACTTC

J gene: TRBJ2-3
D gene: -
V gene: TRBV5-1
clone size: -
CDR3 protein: CASSLAGPSLGDTQYF
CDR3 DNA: TGCGCCAGCAGCTTGGCTGGGCCGTCGCTGGGGGATACGCAGTATTTT

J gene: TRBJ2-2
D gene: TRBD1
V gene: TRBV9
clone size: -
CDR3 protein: CASSEGQGYTGELFF
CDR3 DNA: TGTGCCAGCAGCGAAGGACAGGGCTACACCGGGGAGCTGTTTTTT

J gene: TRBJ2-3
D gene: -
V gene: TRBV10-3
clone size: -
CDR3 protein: CANGPPDTQYF
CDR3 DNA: TGTGCCAATGGGCCTCCGGATACGCAGTATTTT

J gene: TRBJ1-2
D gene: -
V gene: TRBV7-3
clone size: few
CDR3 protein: CASSLIGSNTYGYTF
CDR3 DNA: TGTGCCAGCAGCTTAATTGGGAGTAACACCTATGGCTACACCTTC

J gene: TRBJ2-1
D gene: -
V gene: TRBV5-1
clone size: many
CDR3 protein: CASSLWDHPTSTHEQFF
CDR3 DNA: TGCGCCAGCAGCTTGTGGGACCACCCGACTAGTACTCATGAGCAGTTCTTC

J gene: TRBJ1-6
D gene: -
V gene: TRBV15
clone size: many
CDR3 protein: CATSRDLWRESYNSPLHF
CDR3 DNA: TGTGCCACCAGCAGAGATCTCTGGAGGGAGAGCTATAATTCACCCCTCCACTTT

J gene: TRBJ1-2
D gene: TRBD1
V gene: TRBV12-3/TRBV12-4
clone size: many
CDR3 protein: CASSRLGRGRGYTF
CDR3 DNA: TGTGCCAGCAGTCGGCTCGGCAGGGGGCGAGGCTACACCTTC

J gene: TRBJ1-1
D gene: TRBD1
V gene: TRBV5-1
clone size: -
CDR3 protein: CASSIQGDAEAFF
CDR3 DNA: TGCGCCAGCAGCATACAGGGGGACGCTGAAGCTTTCTTT

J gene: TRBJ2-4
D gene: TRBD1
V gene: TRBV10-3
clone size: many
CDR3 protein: CAISPGTGTNIQYF
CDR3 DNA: TGTGCCATCAGCCCGGGGACAGGGACGAACATTCAGTACTTC

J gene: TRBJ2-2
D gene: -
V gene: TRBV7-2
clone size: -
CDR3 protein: CASSLTGTSSGGELFF
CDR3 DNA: TGTGCCAGCAGCTTAACAGGGACCTCATCGGGTGGGGAGCTGTTTTTT

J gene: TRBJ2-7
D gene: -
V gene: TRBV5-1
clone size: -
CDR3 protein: CASSLGMRGPLSYEQYF
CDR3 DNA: TGCGCCAGCAGCTTAGGTATGCGGGGGCCACTGTCCTACGAGCAGTACTTC

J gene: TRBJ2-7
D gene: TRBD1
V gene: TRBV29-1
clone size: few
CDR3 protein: CSVGTGGASYEQYF
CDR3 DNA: TGCAGCGTTGGGACAGGGGGCGCATCCTACGAGCAGTACTTC

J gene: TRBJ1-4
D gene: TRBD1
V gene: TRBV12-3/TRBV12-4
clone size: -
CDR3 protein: CASSSETGFEKLFF
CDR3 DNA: TGTGCCAGCAGTTCAGAGACAGGGTTTGAAAAACTGTTTTTT

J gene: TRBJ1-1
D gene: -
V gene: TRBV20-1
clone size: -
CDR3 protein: CSARAGTTSPRTEAFF
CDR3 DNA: TGCAGTGCTAGAGCCGGGACCACTTCCCCCAGGACTGAAGCTTTCTTT

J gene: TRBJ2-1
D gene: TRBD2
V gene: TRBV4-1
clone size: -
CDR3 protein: CASSQGPGLAEYNEQFF
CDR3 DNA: TGCGCCAGCAGCCAAGGCCCAGGGCTAGCGGAATACAATGAGCAGTTCTTC

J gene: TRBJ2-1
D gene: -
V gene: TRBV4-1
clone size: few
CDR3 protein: CASSHPKGGHLGEQFF
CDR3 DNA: TGCGCCAGCAGCCATCCGAAAGGGGGGCATTTGGGTGAGCAGTTCTTC

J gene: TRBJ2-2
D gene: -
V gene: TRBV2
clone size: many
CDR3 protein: CASTRTANTGELFF
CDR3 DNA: TGTGCCAGCACCCGGACAGCTAACACCGGGGAGCTGTTTTTT

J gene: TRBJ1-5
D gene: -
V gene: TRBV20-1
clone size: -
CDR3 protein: CSARQANSNQPQHF
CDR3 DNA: TGCAGTGCTAGACAGGCGAATAGCAATCAGCCCCAGCATTTT

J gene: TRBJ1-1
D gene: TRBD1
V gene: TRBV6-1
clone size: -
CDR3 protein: CASSDRWTGNTEAFF
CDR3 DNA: TGTGCCAGCAGTGATAGGTGGACAGGGAACACTGAAGCTTTCTTT

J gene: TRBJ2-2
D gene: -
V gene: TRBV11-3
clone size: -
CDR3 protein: CASSLAGEAGELFF
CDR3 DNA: TGTGCCAGCAGCTTAGCGGGGGAGGCCGGGGAGCTGTTTTTT

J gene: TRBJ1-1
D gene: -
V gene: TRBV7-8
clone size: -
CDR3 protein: CASSPFWDWNTEAFF
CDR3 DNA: TGTGCCAGCAGCCCATTCTGGGATTGGAACACTGAAGCTTTCTTT

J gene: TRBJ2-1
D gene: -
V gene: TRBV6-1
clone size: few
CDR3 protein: CASSDGKGVNEQFF
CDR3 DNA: TGTGCCAGCAGTGATGGGAAGGGGGTCAATGAGCAGTTCTTC

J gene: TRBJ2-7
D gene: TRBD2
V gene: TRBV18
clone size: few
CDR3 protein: CASSPLAGGPYEQYF
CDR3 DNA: TGTGCCAGCTCACCCCTAGCGGGAGGGCCCTACGAGCAGTACTTC

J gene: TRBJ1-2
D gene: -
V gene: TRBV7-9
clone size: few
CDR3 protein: CASSTWTGKFLGLTF
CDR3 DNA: TGTGCCAGCAGCACCTGGACGGGGAAGTTTTTAGGGCTCACCTTC

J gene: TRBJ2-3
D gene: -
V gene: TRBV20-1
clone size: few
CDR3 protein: CSARDSNTQYF
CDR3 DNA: TGCAGTGCTAGAGATTCGAATACGCAGTATTTT

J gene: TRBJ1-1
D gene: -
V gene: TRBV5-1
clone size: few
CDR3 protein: CASSLAGQLSEAFF
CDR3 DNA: TGCGCCAGCAGCTTGGCGGGTCAGCTTAGTGAAGCTTTCTTT

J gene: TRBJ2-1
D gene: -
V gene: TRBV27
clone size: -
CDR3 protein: CASRGLERYNEQFF
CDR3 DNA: TGTGCCAGCAGGGGGCTAGAGCGATACAATGAGCAGTTCTTC

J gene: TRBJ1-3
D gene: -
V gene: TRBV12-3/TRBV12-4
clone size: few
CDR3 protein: CASSPLTGAKGNTIYF
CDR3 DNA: TGTGCCAGCAGCCCTCTCACGGGGGCCAAAGGAAACACCATATATTTT

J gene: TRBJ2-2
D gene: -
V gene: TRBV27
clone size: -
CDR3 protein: CASSLRGRYTGELFF
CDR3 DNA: TGTGCCAGCAGTTTACGAGGGAGGTACACCGGGGAGCTGTTTTTT

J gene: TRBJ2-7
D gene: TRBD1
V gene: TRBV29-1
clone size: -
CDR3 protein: CSVEDYGTGETYEQYF
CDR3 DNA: TGCAGCGTTGAAGATTATGGGACAGGGGAAACTTACGAGCAGTACTTC

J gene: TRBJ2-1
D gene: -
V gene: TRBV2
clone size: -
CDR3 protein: CASIQDEQFF
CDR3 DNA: TGTGCCAGCATTCAGGATGAGCAGTTCTTC

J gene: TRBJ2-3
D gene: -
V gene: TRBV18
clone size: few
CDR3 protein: CASSPPPTDTQYF
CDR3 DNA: TGTGCCAGCTCACCACCTCCCACAGATACGCAGTATTTT

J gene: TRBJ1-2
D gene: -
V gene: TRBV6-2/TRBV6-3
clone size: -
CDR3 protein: CASSYPDPNNAF
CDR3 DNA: TGTGCCAGCAGTTACCCTGACCCGAATAACGCCTTC

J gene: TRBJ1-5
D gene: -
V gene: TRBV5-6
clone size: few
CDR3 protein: CASSLRSQPQHF
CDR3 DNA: TGTGCCAGCAGCTTACGCAGTCAGCCCCAGCATTTT

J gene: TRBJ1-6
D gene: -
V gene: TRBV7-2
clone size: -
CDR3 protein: CASSLDQGSLSPLHF
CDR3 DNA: TGTGCCAGCAGCTTAGATCAGGGGTCCCTTTCACCCCTCCACTTT

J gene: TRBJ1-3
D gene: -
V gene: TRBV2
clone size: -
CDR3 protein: CASSASLSSGNTIYF
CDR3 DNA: TGTGCCAGCAGCGCATCCTTGAGCTCTGGAAACACCATATATTTT

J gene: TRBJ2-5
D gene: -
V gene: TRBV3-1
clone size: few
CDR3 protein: CASSHYITGEGETQYF
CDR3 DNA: TGTGCCAGCAGTCATTATATAACAGGGGAGGGCGAGACCCAGTACTTC

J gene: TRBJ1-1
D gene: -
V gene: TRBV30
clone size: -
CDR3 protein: CAWRNSSPQGAFF
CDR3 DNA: TGTGCCTGGAGGAATTCTTCCCCCCAGGGCGCTTTCTTT

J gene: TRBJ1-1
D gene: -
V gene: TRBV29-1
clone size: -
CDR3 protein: CSVGGDTEAFF
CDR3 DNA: TGCAGCGTTGGGGGGGACACTGAAGCTTTCTTT

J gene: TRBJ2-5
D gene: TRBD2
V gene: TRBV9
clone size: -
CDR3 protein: CASSNSGGAWETQYF
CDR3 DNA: TGTGCCAGCAGCAATAGCGGGGGGGCGTGGGAGACCCAGTACTTC

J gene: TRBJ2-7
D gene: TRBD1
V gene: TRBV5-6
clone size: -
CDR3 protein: CASSLGQGGNYEQYF
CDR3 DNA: TGTGCCAGCAGCTTAGGACAGGGGGGAAACTACGAGCAGTACTTC

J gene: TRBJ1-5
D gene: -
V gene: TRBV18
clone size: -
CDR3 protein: CASSPEFVRNQPQHF
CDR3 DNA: TGTGCCAGCTCACCAGAATTTGTTAGAAATCAGCCCCAGCATTTT

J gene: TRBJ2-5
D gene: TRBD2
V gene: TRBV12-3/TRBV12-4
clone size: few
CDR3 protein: CASTTGLAVGETQYF
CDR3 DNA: TGTGCCAGCACCACTGGGCTAGCGGTTGGAGAGACCCAGTACTTC

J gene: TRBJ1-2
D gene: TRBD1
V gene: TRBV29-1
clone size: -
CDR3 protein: CSVEPAGGDGYTF
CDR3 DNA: TGCAGCGTTGAACCGGCAGGGGGGGATGGCTACACCTTC